This TCR beta chain came from a study of cytomegalovirus exposure and HLA in healthy donors. Points from the study as a whole: As a later analysis showed, several of the most significant clusters appeared to be linked to common viral pathogens.

60 Vbeta and 13 Jbeta primers were used in PCR. Some clones are missing from TCRdb's copy, which holds only in-frame ones; the method was immunoSEQ multiplex PCR. The profile shows roughly 180,000 clones, around 75% of them singletons. This CDR3 is built from 14 residues. Germline V gives CDR1 SGHNT, CDR2 YYREEE (reference sequence). Trimming stripped 4 bases from V and 4 bases from J, with 11 bases between. A note on this clone: As yet, its antigen is unknown.

This TCR was recovered from a male donor in good health and CMV-seronegative. The chain carries TRBV5-4 and TRBJ1-4, with D tentatively TRBD1 (6 bases). Sequenced material: PBMCs. CDR3 DNA sequence: TGTGCCAGCAGCCAGGACAGCATTAATGAAAAACTGTTTTTT. Translating gives CASSQDSINEKLFF.